The 24 T cell receptor beta chains below were found in one sample sequenced in a study of cytomegalovirus exposure and HLA in healthy donors (dated 2017 in TCRdb). The library was prepared using the immunoSEQ multiplex PCR assay. TCRdb re-hosts the immuneACCESS table, in-frame sequences only. Its copies lack some clones; in the studies checked, an unresolved V gene accounts for under half of them, and the cause for the rest is not known. Across this sample there are 220,000 or so clones, with about 93% seen only once. Around 1% of the sample goes to the ten largest clones. The material sequenced was PBMCs. Every receptor here comes from a woman between 18 and 29 years old in good health and CMV-seronegative.

CDR3 in amino acids: CASSEYIAGKMNGYTF. In DNA, the CDR3 is TGTGCCAGCAGTGAATATATCGCAGGGAAGATGAATGGCTACACCTTC. The rearrangement uses TRBV25-1 and TRBJ1-2, with D tentatively TRBD1 (5 bases). This CDR3 region has 16 residues. With 0 bases removed from V and 6 bases from J, the gap between germline ends came to 17 bases. Germline V gene data show CDR1 as MGHDK and CDR2 as SYGVNS.

The chain carries TRBV4-1 and TRBJ1-2, with D maybe TRBD1 (5 bases). The CDR3 totals 13 residues. The germline V gene encodes CDR1 MGHRA and CDR2 YSYEKL. The V and J ends lost 1 base and 8 bases respectively, with 11 bases between them. This CDR3 is CASSQGQGSGYTF. CDR3 nucleotide sequence: TGCGCCAGCAGCCAAGGCCAGGGTTCCGGCTACACCTTC.

This chain uses TRBV5-1 with TRBJ2-3, with a possible D match to TRBD2 (6 bases). The CDR3 contains 15 residues. The V gene's germline CDR1 is SGHRS and CDR2 YFSETQ. Between the trimmed V and J ends, which lost 4 bases and 0 bases, there was a span of 12 bases. In DNA form, the CDR3 reads TGCGCCAGCAGCCCCCTAGCGCCTAGCACAGATACGCAGTATTTT. It codes for CASSPLAPSTDTQYF. The complete variable domain, with remaining parts taken from reference TRBV5-1 and TRBJ2-3, reads KAGVTQTPRYLIKTRGQQVTLSCSPISGHRSVSWYQQTPGQGLQFLFEYFSETQRNKGNFPGRFSGRQFSNSRSEMNVSTLELGDSALYLCASSPLAPSTDTQYFGPGTRLTVL.

The chain uses TRBV5-1 and TRBJ1-4, with unresolved D. Trimming cost V 2 bases and J 3 bases, with 8 bases left between them. The CDR3 spans 14 residues. Germline CDR1 and CDR2: SGHRS and YFSETQ. This chain's CDR3 is CASSLTQANEKLFF. CDR3 DNA: TGCGCCAGCAGCTTAACTCAGGCTAATGAAAAACTGTTTTTT.

The rearrangement joins TRBV6-4 to TRBJ2-7; D might be TRBD1 (6 bases). V shed 2 bases and J shed 5 bases, with 13 bases lying between them. The V gene's germline CDR1 is MRHNA and CDR2 SNTAGT. The CDR3 is 14 residues long. CDR3 bases: TGTGCCAGCAGTGACGGGCAGGGGCCGGACGAGCAGTACTTC. It encodes CASSDGQGPDEQYF.

This clone was picked up a small number of times. The chain combines TRBV9 with TRBJ1-6; 7 bases line up with TRBD1. The CDR3 runs to 15 residues. Germline CDR1 is SGDLS and CDR2 is YYNGEE. Trimming took 6 bases from V and 7 from J; bases not matched to a gene: 10. The DNA of the CDR3 is TGTGCCAGCAACGCTCGGGTAGGGGGCAATTCACCCCTCCACTTT. Residues: CASNARVGGNSPLHF.

This chain links TRBV7-9 with TRBJ2-7, with a tentative D call TRBD1 (8 bases). Trimming pared 5 bases from V and 4 bases from J, leaving 18 bases between. Germline loops: CDR1 SEHNR, CDR2 FQNEAQ (reference sequence). The CDR3 is 15 amino acids. The CDR3 loop reads CASSLSGTGVYEQYF. In DNA, the CDR3 is TGTGCCAGCAGCCTGAGCGGGACAGGTGTTTACGAGCAGTACTTC.

This chain links TRBV29-1 with TRBJ1-2, with 7 bases aligning to TRBD1. The V gene end was trimmed by 2 bases and the J gene end by 3 bases; junction bases not matched to a gene: 6. CDR1 and CDR2 (germline): SQVTM, ANQGSEA. This CDR3 region has 14 residues. CDR3 in amino acids: CSVERTGLDYGYTF. In DNA form, the CDR3 reads TGCAGCGTTGAACGGACAGGTTTGGACTATGGCTACACCTTC.

The J gene is TRBJ1-6, the V gene TRBV27; D uncertain. Germline assignment: CDR1 MNHEY and CDR2 SMNVEV (reference sequence). The CDR3 has 15 residues. The V and J ends lost 7 bases and 7 bases respectively, with 17 bases between them. The DNA for the CDR3 is TGTGCCAGCACCAACCCCTCTAGTTGGAATTCACCCCTCCACTTT. Translating gives CASTNPSSWNSPLHF.

The chain joins TRBV28 to TRBJ1-4, with 8 positions matching TRBD1. Looked up from germline, CDR1 is MDHEN and CDR2 is SYDVKM. CDR3 length: 14 amino acids. Trimming at V came to 7 bases and at J to 5 bases, leaving 6 bases not matched to a gene. DNA of the CDR3: TGTGCCAGCACATTGACAGGGGACAATGAAAAACTGTTTTTT. Encoded protein: CASTLTGDNEKLFF.

This clone was recorded a few times. The chain is built from TRBV2 and TRBJ1-1; perhaps TRBD1 as D (5 bases). V shed 5 bases and J shed 10 bases, with 17 bases lying between them. The CDR3 contains 13 residues. Germline values: CDR1 SNHLY, CDR2 FYNNEI. CDR3: CASSRNPGFPAFF. The CDR3 DNA reads TGTGCCAGCAGTCGCAACCCAGGGTTTCCAGCTTTCTTT.

V is TRBV15 and J is TRBJ2-1, with D maybe TRBD2 (6 bases). Germline CDR1 LNHNV, CDR2 YYDKDF (reference sequence). V was cut by 0 bases and J by 8 bases, with 17 bases left in between. The CDR3 length is 16 residues. The CDR3 nucleotides read TGTGCCACCAGCAGAGATCGGGGACTCTTTGGGGATGAGCAGTTCTTC. Translation gives CATSRDRGLFGDEQFF.

V and J are TRBV5-1 and TRBJ2-5; 11 positions agree with TRBD2. The CDR3 length is 18 residues. The junction had 19 bases not matched to a gene; V was cut back by 7 bases and J by 5 bases. In germline, CDR1 is SGHRS, CDR2 YFSETQ. As DNA, the CDR3 is TGCGCCAGCCGCGCATTGAGACTAGCGGGAAATCAGGTGGAGACCCAGTACTTC. It is translated as CASRALRLAGNQVETQYF.

This clone was seen only once. The rearrangement joins TRBV30 to TRBJ2-3; D remains unclear. This CDR3 spans 15 amino acids. V lost 2 bases, J lost 0 bases, and 12 bases lay in between. CDR1 is GTSNPN and CDR2 is SVGIG in the germline V gene (reference sequence). CDR3 sequence (DNA): TGTGCCTGGAGTCGTCTCGACATAAGCACAGATACGCAGTATTTT. It yields the protein CAWSRLDISTDTQYF.

This chain joins TRBV5-4 and TRBJ2-3; 11 bases fit TRBD2. CDR1 and CDR2 (germline): SGHNT, YYREEE (reference sequence). The ends lost 3 bases at V and 2 bases at J; junction bases unmatched: 2. The CDR3 has 15 amino acids. The DNA for the CDR3 is TGTGCCAGCAGCTCGGGACTAGCGGTCACAGATACGCAGTATTTT. Its translation: CASSSGLAVTDTQYF. The entire variable domain, with the rest obtained from reference TRBV5-4 and TRBJ2-3, is as follows: ETGVTQSPTHLIKTRGQQVTLRCSSQSGHNTVSWYQQALGQGPQFIFQYYREEENGRGNFPPRFSGLQFPNYSSELNVNALELDDSALYLCASSSGLAVTDTQYFGPGTRLTVL.

The V gene is TRBV7-2, the J gene TRBJ2-1; TRBD2 might be the D (6 bases). From germline, CDR1 is SGHTA and CDR2 FQGNSA. Trimming stripped 4 bases from V and 4 bases from J, with 11 bases between. The CDR3 runs to 14 residues. CDR3 region: CASSSKAGYNEQFF. The CDR3 bases are TGTGCCAGCAGCTCCAAAGCGGGTTACAATGAGCAGTTCTTC.

The J gene is TRBJ2-7, the V gene TRBV7-9; D possibly corresponds to TRBD2 (6 bases). This CDR3 region has 15 residues. Trimming removed 7 bases at V and 5 bases at J, with 21 bases between. Germline V gives CDR1 SEHNR, CDR2 FQNEAQ (reference sequence). The CDR3 region is CASKRVGKKGDEQYF. The CDR3 region has the DNA TGTGCCAGCAAGCGGGTCGGCAAAAAAGGGGACGAGCAGTACTTC.

The chain uses TRBV20-1 and TRBJ1-1; no clear D gene. The V and J ends lost 5 bases and 7 bases respectively, with 11 bases between them. The germline V gene has CDR1 DFQATT and CDR2 SNEGSKA (reference sequence). The CDR3 contains 11 residues. CDR3 bases: TGCAGTGCTCCCCGCTCCGGTGAAGCTTTCTTT. This encodes CSAPRSGEAFF.

This clone was found once. The chain couples TRBV9 to TRBJ2-2; tentatively, D is TRBD2 (5 bases). Germline assignment: CDR1 SGDLS and CDR2 YYNGEE. The CDR3 loop spans 15 amino acids. Trimming left V 5 bases short and J 2 bases short, with 13 bases between. This CDR3 is CASSTSPLNTGELFF. The CDR3 region has the DNA TGTGCCAGCAGTACTAGTCCCCTAAACACCGGGGAGCTGTTTTTT.

This clone was counted once. The chain joins TRBV4-1 to TRBJ1-5; D is undetermined. The CDR3 contains 16 residues. CDR1 is MGHRA and CDR2 is YSYEKL in the germline V gene. V was trimmed by 0 bases and J by 1 base, leaving 10 bases between them. This CDR3 is CASSQEAVLSNQPQHF. The CDR3 DNA sequence: TGCGCCAGCAGCCAAGAGGCGGTCCTGAGCAATCAGCCCCAGCATTTT.

The chain joins TRBV7-6 to TRBJ2-7; the D gene is possibly TRBD1 (6 bases). Trimming took 3 bases from V and 2 from J, leaving 20 bases between them. Looked up from germline, CDR1 is SGHVS and CDR2 is FNYEAQ. This CDR3 has 17 amino acids. The CDR3 region is CASSLGATGPVTYEQYF. As DNA, the CDR3 is TGTGCCAGCAGCTTGGGAGCGACAGGCCCAGTCACCTACGAGCAGTACTTC. The complete variable domain, with remaining parts taken from reference TRBV7-6 and TRBJ2-7, reads GAGVSQSPRYKVTKRGQDVALRCDPISGHVSLYWYRQALGQGPEFLTYFNYEAQQDKSGLPNDRFSAERPEGSISTLTIQRTEQRDSAMYRCASSLGATGPVTYEQYFGPGTRLTVT.

The chain employs TRBV19 and TRBJ1-4; the D gene is possibly TRBD1 (5 bases). The CDR3 covers 15 residues. V was trimmed by 3 bases and J by 5 bases, leaving 13 bases between them. CDR1 is LNHDA, CDR2 SQIVND, per germline (reference sequence). The CDR3 protein is CASSMRGQPNEKLFF. CDR3 coding DNA: TGTGCCAGTAGTATGCGGGGCCAGCCGAATGAAAAACTGTTTTTT.

Concerning this clone: This sample also contains other DNA sequences that code for the same CDR3. The V gene is TRBV6-5, the J gene TRBJ1-1; the D is unclear. The CDR3 has 13 residues. The germline gives CDR1 MNHEY, CDR2 SVGAGI. Trimming cost V 2 bases and J 1 base, with 5 bases left between them. In DNA form, the CDR3 reads TGTGCCAGCAGTTACCGGGGGAACACTGAAGCTTTCTTT. Translated, it gives CASSYRGNTEAFF.

This clone was observed a single time. The rearrangement uses TRBV27 and TRBJ1-5; 8 bases fit TRBD1. Trimming at V came to 3 bases and at J to 6 bases, leaving 7 bases not matched to a gene. Germline CDR1 is MNHEY and CDR2 is SMNVEV (reference sequence). The CDR3 runs 15 residues. The CDR3 DNA follows: TGTGCCAGCAGTTTGGTGGCAGGGGGCAGTCAGCCCCAGCATTTT. This codes for CASSLVAGGSQPQHF.